This record covers a single TCR beta chain. The target antigen is unknown. Profiling relied on immunoSEQ multiplex PCR, and the TCRdb table lists in-frame clones only, not all of them. Here the sample spans around 120,000 clones, nearly 90% being singletons. The ends lost 6 bases at V and 7 bases at J; junction bases unmatched: 4. The CDR3 sequence is 12 residues long. The sample belongs to a study of T cell responses to AZD1222 COVID-19 vaccine. The study's findings and limits: The reported proportion of spike-specific TCRs targeting unmutated variant regions was nearly half. The donor cohort was predominantly white British with a female majority, and clonal diversity may have been underestimated. Repertoires in all cases were sampled only once the peak T cell response had passed.

The chain is built from TRBV12-3 or TRBV12-4 and TRBJ1-2; 8 bases agree with TRBD1. The sequencing used peripheral blood, collected on day 0 of AZD1222 vaccination. The clonotype comes from an adult in good health. The CDR3 DNA sequence: TGTGCCAGCAGCGGACAGGGAAGTGGCTACACCTTC. The encoded protein is CASSGQGSGYTF.